Included here is one T cell receptor beta chain sequence, with context. CDR3 length: 15 residues. The ends were cut back, 4 bases at V and 1 base at J, with 14 bases in the middle. Germline loops: CDR1 SGHNT, CDR2 YENEEA. The data are from a study of beta chain features in type 1 diabetes. The study reverse transcribed the entire isolated RNA, so it sequenced expressed TCRB transcripts. Naive, central memory and regulatory T cell samples came to a mean of roughly 4 million reads. TCRdb keeps only in-frame clones here, not all; method: immunoSEQ multiplex PCR. The sample carries hundreds of thousands of clones, roughly 16% recorded once.

The rearrangement joins TRBV11-3 to TRBJ2-7; D gene ambiguous. This TCR derives from a young man in good health. The material sequenced was naive CD4+ T cells from blood. Here the CDR3 DNA reads TGTGCCAGCAGCTCCCGTCCAGGAAGTTCCTACGAGCAGTACTTC. Protein: CASSSRPGSSYEQYF.